The sequence of this T cell receptor (beta chain) was determined in a study of metastatic and nonmetastatic thyroid tumors. Whole-study results and caveats: The reported finding was significantly higher TCR beta diversity in malignant thyroid tumors relative to benign nodules, in blood and tumor.

Thyroid surgery had not been preceded by any treatment in any patient. TCRdb reanalyzed the PCR reads with MiXCR. The sample carries about 40,000 clones, approximately 10% recorded once. In the case of this clone: What it binds is not known.

Trimming took off 3 bases at V and 12 bases at J, with 20 bases between the two ends. The germline V gene has CDR1 DFQATT and CDR2 SNEGSKA (reference sequence). The CDR3 length is 13 residues. The gene calls are TRBV20-1 and TRBJ2-5, with D hard to call. The sequence was collected from a female donor with papillary thyroid cancer or a benign thyroid nodule (not recorded which). Some clones in this sample may be carry-over from other donors' samples. The sample was blood. The CDR3 DNA reads TGCAGTGCTAGTAAATTGGGAATTGGAACTAAGTACTTC. Protein sequence: CSASKLGIGTKYF.